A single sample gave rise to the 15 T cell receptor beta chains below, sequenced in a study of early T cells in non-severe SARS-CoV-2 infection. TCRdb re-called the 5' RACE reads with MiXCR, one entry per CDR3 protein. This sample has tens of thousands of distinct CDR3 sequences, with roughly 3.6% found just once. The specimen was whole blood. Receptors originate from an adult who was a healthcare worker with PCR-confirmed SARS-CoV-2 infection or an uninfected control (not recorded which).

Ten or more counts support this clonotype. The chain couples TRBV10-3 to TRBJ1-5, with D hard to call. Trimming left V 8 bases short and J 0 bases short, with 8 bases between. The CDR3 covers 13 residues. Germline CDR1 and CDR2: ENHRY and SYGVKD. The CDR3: CAISWDSNQPQHF. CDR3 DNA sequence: TGTGCCATCTCTTGGGATAGCAATCAGCCCCAGCATTTT.

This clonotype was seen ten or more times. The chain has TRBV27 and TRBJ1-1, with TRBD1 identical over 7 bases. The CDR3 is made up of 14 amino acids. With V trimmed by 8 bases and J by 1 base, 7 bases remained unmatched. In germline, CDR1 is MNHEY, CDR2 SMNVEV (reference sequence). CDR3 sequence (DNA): TGTGCCAGCCTCAAACAGGGGAGGAACACTGAAGCTTTCTTT. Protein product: CASLKQGRNTEAFF.

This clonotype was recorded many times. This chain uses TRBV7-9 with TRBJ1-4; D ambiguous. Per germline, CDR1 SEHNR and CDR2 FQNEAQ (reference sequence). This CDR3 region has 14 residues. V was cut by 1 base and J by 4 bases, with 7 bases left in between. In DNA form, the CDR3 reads TGTGCCAGCAGCTTAGACAGCGGTAATGAAAAACTGTTTTTT. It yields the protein CASSLDSGNEKLFF.

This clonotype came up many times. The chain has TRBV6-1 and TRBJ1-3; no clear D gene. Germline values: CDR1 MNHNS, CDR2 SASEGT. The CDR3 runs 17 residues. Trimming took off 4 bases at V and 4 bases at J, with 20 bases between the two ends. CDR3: CASSGTRAGQMGNTIYF. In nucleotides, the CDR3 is TGTGCCAGCAGTGGAACCCGGGCAGGTCAGATGGGAAACACCATATATTTT.

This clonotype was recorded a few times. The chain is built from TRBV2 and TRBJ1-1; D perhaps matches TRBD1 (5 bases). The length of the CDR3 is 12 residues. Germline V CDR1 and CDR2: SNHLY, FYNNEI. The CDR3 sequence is CAEDTPNTEAFF. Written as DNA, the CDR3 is TGTGCTGAGGACACACCGAACACTGAAGCTTTCTTT.

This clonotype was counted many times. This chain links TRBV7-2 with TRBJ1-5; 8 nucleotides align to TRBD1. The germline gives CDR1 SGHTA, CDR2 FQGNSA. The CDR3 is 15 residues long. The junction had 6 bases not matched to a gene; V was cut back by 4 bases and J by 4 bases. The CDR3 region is CASSSLGTGNQPQHF. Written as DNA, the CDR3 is TGTGCCAGCAGCTCACTAGGGACAGGAAATCAGCCCCAGCATTTT. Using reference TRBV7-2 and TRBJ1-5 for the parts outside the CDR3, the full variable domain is GAGVSQSPSNKVTEKGKDVELRCDPISGHTALYWYRQSLGQGLEFLIYFQGNSAPDKSGLPSDRFSAERTGGSVSTLTIQRTQQEDSAVYLCASSSLGTGNQPQHFGDGTRLSIL.

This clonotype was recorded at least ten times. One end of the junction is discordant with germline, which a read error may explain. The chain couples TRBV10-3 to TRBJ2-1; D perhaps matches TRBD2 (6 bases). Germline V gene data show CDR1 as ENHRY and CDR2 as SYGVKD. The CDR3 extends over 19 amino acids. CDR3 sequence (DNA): TGTGCCGTCAGGAACTCGGGGTCTAGCGCCACCCTAAGCGACGATGAGCAGTTCTTC. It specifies CAVRNSGSSATLSDDEQFF.

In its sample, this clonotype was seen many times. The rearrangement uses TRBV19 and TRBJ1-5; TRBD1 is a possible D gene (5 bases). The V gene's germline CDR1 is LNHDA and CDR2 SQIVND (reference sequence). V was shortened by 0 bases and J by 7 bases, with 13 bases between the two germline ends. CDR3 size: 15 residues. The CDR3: CASSIDSNGGQPQHF. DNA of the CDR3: TGTGCCAGTAGTATAGATAGCAACGGGGGGCAGCCCCAGCATTTT.

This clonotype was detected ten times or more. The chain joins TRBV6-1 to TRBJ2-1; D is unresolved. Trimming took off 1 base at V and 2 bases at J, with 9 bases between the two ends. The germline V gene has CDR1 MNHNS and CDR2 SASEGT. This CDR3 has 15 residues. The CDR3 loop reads CASSEDGWTYNEQFF. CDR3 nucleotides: TGTGCCAGCAGTGAAGACGGCTGGACCTACAATGAGCAGTTCTTC.

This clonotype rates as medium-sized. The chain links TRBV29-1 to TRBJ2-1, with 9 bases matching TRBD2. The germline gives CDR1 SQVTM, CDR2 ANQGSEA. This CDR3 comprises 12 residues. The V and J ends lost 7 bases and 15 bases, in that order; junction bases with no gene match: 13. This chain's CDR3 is CSAGASGNPLFF. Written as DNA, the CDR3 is TGCAGCGCCGGGGCTAGCGGGAATCCTCTGTTCTTC.

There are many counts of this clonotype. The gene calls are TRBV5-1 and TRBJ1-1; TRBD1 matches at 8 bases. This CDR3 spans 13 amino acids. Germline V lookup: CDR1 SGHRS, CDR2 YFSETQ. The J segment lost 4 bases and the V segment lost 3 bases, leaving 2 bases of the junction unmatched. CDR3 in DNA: TGCGCCAGCAGCTCTCAGGGGGCCACTGAAGCTTTCTTT. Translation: CASSSQGATEAFF. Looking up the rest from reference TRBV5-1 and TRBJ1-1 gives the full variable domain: KAGVTQTPRYLIKTRGQQVTLSCSPISGHRSVSWYQQTPGQGLQFLFEYFSETQRNKGNFPGRFSGRQFSNSRSEMNVSTLELGDSALYLCASSSQGATEAFFGQGTRLTVV.

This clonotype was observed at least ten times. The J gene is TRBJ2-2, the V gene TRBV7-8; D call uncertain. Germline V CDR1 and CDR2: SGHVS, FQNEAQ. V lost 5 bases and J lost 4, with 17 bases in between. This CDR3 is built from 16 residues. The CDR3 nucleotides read TGTGCCAGCAGCCATTTAGCCCAGATCGTCACCGGGGAGCTGTTTTTT. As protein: CASSHLAQIVTGELFF.

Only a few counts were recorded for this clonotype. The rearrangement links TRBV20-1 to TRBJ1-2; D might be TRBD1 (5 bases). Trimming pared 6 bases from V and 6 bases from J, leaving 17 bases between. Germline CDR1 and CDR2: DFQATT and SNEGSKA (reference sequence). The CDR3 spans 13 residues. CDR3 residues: CSARTQWEDGYTF. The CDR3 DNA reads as TGCAGTGCCCGGACACAATGGGAGGATGGCTACACCTTC.

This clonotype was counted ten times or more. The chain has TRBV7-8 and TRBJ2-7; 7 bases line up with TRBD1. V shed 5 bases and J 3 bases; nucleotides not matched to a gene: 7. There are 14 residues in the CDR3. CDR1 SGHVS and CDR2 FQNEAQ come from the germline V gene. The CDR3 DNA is TGTGCCAGCAGCACCCCGACAGGGATCTACGAGCAGTACTTC. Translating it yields CASSTPTGIYEQYF. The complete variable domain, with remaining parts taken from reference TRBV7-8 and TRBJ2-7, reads GAGVSQSPRYKVAKRGQDVALRCDPISGHVSLFWYQQALGQGPEFLTYFQNEAQLDKSGLPSDRFFAERPEGSVSTLKIQRTQQEDSAVYLCASSTPTGIYEQYFGPGTRLTVT.

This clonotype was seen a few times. The CDR3 here is CASSLVQAGNTGELFF. The CDR3 DNA is TGTGCCAGCAGCTTAGTACAGGCCGGGAACACCGGGGAGCTGTTTTTT. V is TRBV11-2 and J is TRBJ2-2, with D possibly being TRBD1 (5 bases). V lost 1 base and J lost 1, with 10 bases in between. The CDR3 totals 16 residues. The germline V gene encodes CDR1 SGHAT and CDR2 FQNNGV.